The rows below give T cell receptor beta chains drawn from one sample of a study of beta chain features in type 1 diabetes. Assay used: immunoSEQ multiplex PCR; TCRdb lists only in-frame clones, some missing. The sample records approximately 340,000 clones, about 15% being singletons. Sequencing used naive CD4+ T cells from blood. The receptors were sampled from a woman aged 18-35 years in good health. CDR3s include the opening cysteine and the closing phenylalanine or tryptophan. The D gene is left open where the match is weak. Not every row has a clone size; where given, it reads once, few, many or a size class.

>TRBJ1-2|TRBV29-1|NA|NA
CSVEDRTLGYTF
TGCAGCGTTGAAGATCGGACACTAGGCTACACCTTC
>TRBJ1-2|TRBV2|few|NA
CASSEGSGRGGYTF
TGTGCCAGCAGTGAAGGGTCGGGAAGAGGTGGCTACACCTTC
>TRBJ1-5|TRBV25-1|NA|TRBD1
CASGQGAGQPQHF
TGTGCCAGTGGACAGGGTGCCGGTCAGCCCCAGCATTTT
>TRBJ1-2|TRBV30|NA|NA
CAWSSDSAYGYTF
TGTGCCTGGAGCAGCGACAGCGCCTATGGCTACACCTTC
>TRBJ2-3|TRBV2|NA|TRBD1
CASSGPGQGADTQYF
TGTGCCAGCAGTGGACCGGGACAGGGAGCAGATACGCAGTATTTT
>TRBJ2-7|TRBV6-6|NA|TRBD2
CASRGGLAHEQYF
TGTGCCAGCAGAGGGGGACTAGCCCACGAGCAGTACTTC
>TRBJ1-3|TRBV5-4|few|TRBD1
CASSLDRGAGNTIYF
TGTGCCAGCAGTTTGGACAGGGGTGCTGGAAACACCATATATTTT
>TRBJ1-1|TRBV29-1|NA|TRBD1
CSAHWGTGREAFF
TGCAGCGCCCATTGGGGGACAGGGCGTGAAGCTTTCTTT
>TRBJ2-4|TRBV13|few|NA
CASSTPPGAKSKNIQYF
TGTGCCAGCAGCACCCCCCCAGGGGCCAAGTCCAAAAACATTCAGTACTTC
>TRBJ2-5|TRBV27|once|NA
CASSLGAGTPNVKTQYF
TGTGCCAGCAGTTTGGGAGCCGGGACTCCGAACGTCAAGACCCAGTACTTC
>TRBJ2-7|TRBV5-1|NA|TRBD1
CASSLLSGTGTYEQYF
TGCGCCAGCAGTTTGCTTTCCGGGACAGGGACCTACGAGCAGTACTTC
>TRBJ1-2|TRBV2|few|NA
CARGGDGYTF
TGTGCCAGGGGGGGGGATGGCTACACCTTC
>TRBJ2-4|TRBV29-1|NA|NA
CSVGTALAKNIQYF
TGCAGCGTTGGGACAGCCCTAGCCAAAAACATTCAGTACTTC
>TRBJ2-2|TRBV7-6|NA|TRBD1
CASSMGQANTGELFF
TGTGCCAGCAGCATGGGACAGGCAAACACCGGGGAGCTGTTTTTT
>TRBJ2-4|TRBV4-1|few|NA
CASSQGWTAGPLVNIQYF
TGCGCCAGCAGCCAAGGGTGGACGGCGGGGCCACTGGTAAACATTCAGTACTTC